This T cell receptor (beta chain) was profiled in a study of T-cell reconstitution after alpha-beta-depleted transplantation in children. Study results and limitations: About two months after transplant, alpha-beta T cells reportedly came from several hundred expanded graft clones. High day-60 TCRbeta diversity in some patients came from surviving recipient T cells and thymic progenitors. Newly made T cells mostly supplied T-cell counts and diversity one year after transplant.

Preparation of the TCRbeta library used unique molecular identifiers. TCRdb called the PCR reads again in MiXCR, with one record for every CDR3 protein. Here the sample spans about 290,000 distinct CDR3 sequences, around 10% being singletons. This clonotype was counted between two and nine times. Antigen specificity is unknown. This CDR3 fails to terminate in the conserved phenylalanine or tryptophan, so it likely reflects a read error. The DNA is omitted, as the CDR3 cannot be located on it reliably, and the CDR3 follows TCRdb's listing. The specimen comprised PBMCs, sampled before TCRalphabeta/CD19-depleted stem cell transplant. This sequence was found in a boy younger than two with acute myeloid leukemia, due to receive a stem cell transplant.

CDR3 sequence reads: CASSPPSPL. The chain is built from TRBV5-1 and TRBJ1-1; the table's D gene call, TRBD1, was not cross checked with the DNA. Looked up from germline, CDR1 is SGHRS and CDR2 is YFSETQ. The CDR3 is made up of 9 amino acids, end residues included.